Listed here are 17 T cell receptor beta chains from one sample, sequenced in a study of blood T cell repertoires in COVID-19. Assay: immunoSEQ multiplex PCR; the TCRdb copy retains only in-frame clones and omits some. The table includes 350,000 to 450,000 clones, 80% to 95% detected once. Sequencing was carried out using PBMCs or T cells enriched from blood (not recorded which). The receptors derive from a woman aged 40 to 50 who had been exposed to COVID-19.

This chain links TRBV19 with TRBJ2-3; 10 bases agree with TRBD1. The CDR3 runs to 14 residues. Trimming removed 5 bases from V and 4 bases from J; junction bases left unmatched: 3. Germline V gives CDR1 LNHDA, CDR2 SQIVND (reference sequence). CDR3 DNA: TGTGCCAGTAGTTTAGGGACAGGGGCAGATACGCAGTATTTT. Its protein product is CASSLGTGADTQYF.

The chain combines TRBV18 with TRBJ1-4, with D possibly TRBD1 on 5 matching bases. The CDR3 spans 16 residues. Germline values: CDR1 KGHSH, CDR2 LQKENI. Trimming stripped 3 bases from V and 0 bases from J, with 11 bases between. CDR3 loop: CASSPTDSSTNEKLFF. The CDR3 bases are TGTGCCAGCTCACCGACAGACAGCTCAACTAATGAAAAACTGTTTTTT.

The gene calls are TRBV5-6 and TRBJ2-7, with D possibly matching TRBD1 (6 bases). CDR1 and CDR2 (germline): SGHDT, YYEEEE. This CDR3 spans 13 amino acids. V was pared by 5 bases and J by 2 bases, with 11 bases between. This chain's CDR3 is CASSSTGPYEQYF. The CDR3 DNA is TGTGCCAGCAGTTCGACAGGCCCCTACGAGCAGTACTTC.

To note about this clone: Other nucleotide sequences from this sample produce the same CDR3. V and J are TRBV18 and TRBJ1-1; D uncertain. CDR3 length: 13 amino acids. The germline V and J ends were trimmed by 6 bases and 0 bases, with 8 bases remaining between them. Germline assignment: CDR1 KGHSH and CDR2 LQKENI. CDR3 DNA sequence: TGTGCCAGCTCCCAATCGGTGAACACTGAAGCTTTCTTT. It encodes CASSQSVNTEAFF.

This clone was counted once. The gene calls are TRBV29-1 and TRBJ2-7, with 11 nucleotides matching TRBD2. V shed 1 base, J shed 0 bases, and the junction held 14 bases outside the gene matches. CDR3 length equals 19 residues. The germline CDR1 and CDR2 sequences are SQVTM and ANQGSEA. In DNA, the CDR3 is TGCAGCGTTGAAGGGCTTCTACTAGCGGGGGAGAAGGACTCCTACGAGCAGTACTTC. This codes for CSVEGLLLAGEKDSYEQYF.

In its sample, this clone was seen once. This sequence joins TRBV5-4 and TRBJ2-3; a possible D gene is TRBD1 (6 bases). V dropped 4 bases and J dropped 0 bases, with 15 bases sitting between them. The CDR3 runs to 16 residues. Germline V gene data show CDR1 as SGHNT and CDR2 as YYREEE (reference sequence). CDR3 residues: CASSPDRFGSTDTQYF. The DNA for the CDR3 is TGTGCCAGCAGCCCAGACAGGTTCGGAAGCACAGATACGCAGTATTTT.

The chain carries TRBV24-1 and TRBJ2-1; 12 nucleotides agree with TRBD2. The CDR3 loop spans 19 amino acids. Germline loops: CDR1 KGHDR, CDR2 SFDVKD. V dropped 2 bases and J dropped 0; count of bases not matched to a gene: 7. The CDR3 DNA reads as TGTGCCACCAGTGATTCCCGGACTAGCGGGATTAGCTCCTACAATGAGCAGTTCTTC. This translates into CATSDSRTSGISSYNEQFF.

This chain uses TRBV6-5 with TRBJ2-7; D perhaps matches TRBD1 (6 bases). Trimming stripped 10 bases from V and 4 bases from J, with 23 bases between. The CDR3 runs to 15 residues. Germline CDR1 is MNHEY and CDR2 is SVGAGI. In DNA, the CDR3 is TGTGCCACCAATATGGAGCCAGGGGCTGGGTACGAGCAGTACTTC. It is translated as CATNMEPGAGYEQYF.

V and J are TRBV19 and TRBJ1-6, with D unresolved. The length of the CDR3 is 13 residues. Trimming pared 3 bases from V and 7 bases from J, leaving 7 bases between. Looked up from germline, CDR1 is LNHDA and CDR2 is SQIVND (reference sequence). DNA of the CDR3: TGTGCCAGTAGTATGCCGGGGAATTCACCCCTCCACTTT. Translated, it gives CASSMPGNSPLHF.

This chain joins TRBV7-2 and TRBJ2-1; 8 nucleotides align to TRBD2. Trimming at V came to 8 bases and at J to 0 bases, leaving 6 bases not matched to a gene. Germline V lookup: CDR1 SGHTA, CDR2 FQGNSA. The CDR3 is made up of 15 amino acids. CDR3 nucleotide sequence: TGTGCCAGCTTCCCGGGGGGGAGCTCCTACAATGAGCAGTTCTTC. It encodes CASFPGGSSYNEQFF.

This chain joins TRBV10-3 and TRBJ2-1; 8 bases agree with TRBD2. The germline CDR1 and CDR2 sequences are ENHRY and SYGVKD. With V trimmed by 8 bases and J by 5 bases, 11 bases remained unmatched. CDR3 length equals 15 residues. CDR3 DNA sequence: TGTGCCATCTCCCGGGGTAGCGGGACCAACAATGAGCAGTTCTTC. As protein: CAISRGSGTNNEQFF.

J is TRBJ1-3 and V is TRBV6-5; 10 bases line up with TRBD1. Germline V CDR1 and CDR2: MNHEY, SVGAGI. The CDR3 is 13 amino acids. The trim removed 8 bases at V and 8 bases at J, leaving 6 bases unmatched. The CDR3 bases are TGTGCCAGCCGGGGACAGGGGACAGACACCATATATTTT. It is translated as CASRGQGTDTIYF.

V gene TRBV19 combines with J gene TRBJ2-7, with a possible D match to TRBD2 (5 bases). The CDR3 has 12 amino acids. CDR1 is LNHDA and CDR2 is SQIVND in the germline V gene (reference sequence). Deletions cut 1 base from V and 5 bases from J, with 6 bases between. CDR3 protein: CASSIGEHEQYF. CDR3 DNA: TGTGCCAGTAGTATAGGGGAGCACGAGCAGTACTTC.

The rearrangement joins TRBV19 to TRBJ1-5; tentatively, D is TRBD1 (6 bases). Germline CDR1 and CDR2: LNHDA and SQIVND (reference sequence). With 2 bases removed from V and 0 bases from J, the gap between germline ends came to 11 bases. The CDR3 spans 16 residues. In nucleotides, the CDR3 is TGTGCCAGTAGTATAAGGGGGTTGGGTAGCAATCAGCCCCAGCATTTT. The encoded protein is CASSIRGLGSNQPQHF. Complete variable domain (other parts from reference TRBV19 and TRBJ1-5): DGGITQSPKYLFRKEGQNVTLSCEQNLNHDAMYWYRQDPGQGLRLIYYSQIVNDFQKGDIAEGYSVSREKKESFPLTVTSAQKNPTAFYLCASSIRGLGSNQPQHFGDGTRLSIL.

The V and J genes are TRBV19 and TRBJ2-4; 8 bases agree with TRBD1. Trimming took 6 bases from V and 7 from J; bases not matched to a gene: 5. This CDR3 region has 13 residues. Germline values: CDR1 LNHDA, CDR2 SQIVND (reference sequence). The chain's CDR3 is CASRGDRWNIQYF. The CDR3 DNA follows: TGTGCCAGTAGGGGGGACAGGTGGAACATTCAGTACTTC.

The chain links TRBV5-6 to TRBJ1-2; D possibly corresponds to TRBD1 (5 bases). Germline V gives CDR1 SGHDT, CDR2 YYEEEE. V was shortened by 4 bases and J by 4 bases, with 11 bases between the two germline ends. There are 13 residues in the CDR3. CDR3 sequence reads: CASSPRTPYGYTF. The CDR3 nucleotides read TGTGCCAGCAGCCCTAGGACACCCTATGGCTACACCTTC. Based on the CDR3 plus reference TRBV5-6 and TRBJ1-2, the full variable domain is DAGVTQSPTHLIKTRGQQVTLRCSPKSGHDTVSWYQQALGQGPQFIFQYYEEEERQRGNFPDRFSGHQFPNYSSELNVNALLLGDSALYLCASSPRTPYGYTFGSGTRLTVV.

This chain uses TRBV30 with TRBJ1-5; maybe TRBD1 (5 bases). V lost 1 base, J lost 6 bases, and 7 bases lay in between. The V gene's germline CDR1 is GTSNPN and CDR2 SVGIG (reference sequence). This CDR3 is built from 12 residues. The CDR3 loop is CAWSGGGQPQHF. As DNA, the CDR3 is TGTGCCTGGAGTGGGGGCGGTCAGCCCCAGCATTTT.